One and the same sample provided the 28 T cell receptor beta chains below, sequenced in a study of cytomegalovirus exposure and HLA in healthy donors. Vbeta (60) and Jbeta (13) primers were used in the PCR. Measured with immunoSEQ multiplex PCR; TCRdb has only the in-frame clones, and not every one. Among approximately 200,000 clones listed, around 77% were seen once. Material: PBMCs. Receptor source: a woman between 18 and 29 years old in good health and CMV-seronegative.

Worth noting for this clone: Additional DNA sequences in this sample encode the identical CDR3. The chain combines TRBV5-1 with TRBJ1-2, with D perhaps TRBD1 (5 bases). The V and J ends lost 0 bases and 4 bases respectively, with 10 bases between them. CDR3 length: 14 residues. Germline CDR1 reads SGHRS; CDR2 reads YFSETQ. The CDR3 nucleotides are TGCGCCAGCAGCTTGGACGGGCAGGGCTATGGCTACACCTTC. Translated: CASSLDGQGYGYTF.

This clone occurred a few times. The chain has TRBV18 and TRBJ2-7; 9 bases line up with TRBD1. The CDR3 runs 16 residues. Trimming at V came to 1 base and at J to 3 bases, leaving 7 bases not matched to a gene. Per the germline V gene, CDR1 is KGHSH and CDR2 is LQKENI. The CDR3 coding sequence is TGTGCCAGCTCACCACTCGAGACAGGGGGTAGCTACGAGCAGTACTTC. Its translation: CASSPLETGGSYEQYF.

The chain has TRBV7-9 and TRBJ2-1; 8 bases agree with TRBD2. The V and J ends lost 5 bases and 7 bases, in that order; junction bases with no gene match: 10. The CDR3 extends over 15 amino acids. CDR1 SEHNR and CDR2 FQNEAQ come from the germline V gene (reference sequence). The CDR3 is CASSPPAGEGNEQFF. Written as DNA, the CDR3 is TGTGCCAGCAGCCCCCCAGCGGGAGAAGGAAATGAGCAGTTCTTC.

The chain links TRBV2 to TRBJ2-1, with 7 bases fitting TRBD2. The V segment lost 6 bases and the J segment 7 bases; nucleotides outside the gene matches: 15. This CDR3 has 16 residues. Germline loops: CDR1 SNHLY, CDR2 FYNNEI. The CDR3, as DNA: TGTGCCAGCAGCGCCGTAAGGGAGGGCCGATTAAATGAGCAGTTCTTC. It yields the protein CASSAVREGRLNEQFF.

This chain joins TRBV6-1 and TRBJ2-3; TRBD2 agrees at 10 bases. This CDR3 has 17 residues. In germline, CDR1 is MNHNS, CDR2 SASEGT. Unmatched junction bases numbered 8, after V lost 4 bases and J lost 1 base. The CDR3 sequence: CASSVSSGGHGTDTQYF. The CDR3, as DNA: TGTGCCAGCAGTGTATCTAGCGGGGGCCACGGCACAGATACGCAGTATTTT.

This clone was detected only a few times. The V gene is TRBV6-1, the J gene TRBJ2-7; 8 bases map to TRBD1. The trim removed 3 bases at V and 3 bases at J, leaving 7 bases unmatched. In germline, CDR1 is MNHNS, CDR2 SASEGT. This CDR3 spans 15 amino acids. The CDR3 is CASSDLGQGYYEQYF. The CDR3 DNA reads as TGTGCCAGCAGTGACCTCGGACAGGGCTACTACGAGCAGTACTTC.

This sequence joins TRBV5-1 and TRBJ2-2, with 9 bases matching TRBD2. V was pared by 1 base and J by 4 bases, with 8 bases of the junction left unmatched. This CDR3 is 17 amino acids long. The germline CDR1 and CDR2 sequences are SGHRS and YFSETQ. The CDR3 DNA sequence: TGCGCCAGCAGCTTGACAGCGGGAGGAGGAGGCACCGGGGAGCTGTTTTTT. Translating gives CASSLTAGGGGTGELFF.

This clone was seen once. The V gene is TRBV7-2, the J gene TRBJ2-1; 10 bases align to TRBD2. CDR1 SGHTA and CDR2 FQGNSA come from the germline V gene. This CDR3 has 16 residues. Trimming took 6 bases from V and 2 from J; bases not matched to a gene: 7. The CDR3 is CASSQSSGRTYNEQFF. CDR3 coding DNA: TGTGCCAGCAGTCAGAGTAGCGGGAGGACCTACAATGAGCAGTTCTTC.

This rearrangement joins TRBV6-1 to TRBJ1-1; TRBD1 might be the D (6 bases). V was clipped by 1 base and J by 4 bases, with 16 bases between them. From germline, CDR1 is MNHNS and CDR2 SASEGT. This CDR3 contains 16 residues. In DNA form, the CDR3 reads TGTGCCAGCAGTGAAGGAGGGGGAGACAGTAGCACTGAAGCTTTCTTT. Translating it yields CASSEGGGDSSTEAFF.

The chain combines TRBV5-6 with TRBJ1-6, with 8 bases identical to TRBD1. There are 16 residues in the CDR3. Per the germline V gene, CDR1 is SGHDT and CDR2 is YYEEEE. V dropped 0 bases and J dropped 5; count of bases not matched to a gene: 4. This CDR3 is CASSLDRGYDNSPLHF. CDR3 DNA sequence: TGTGCCAGCAGCTTGGACAGGGGGTACGATAATTCACCCCTCCACTTT.

The J gene is TRBJ2-7, the V gene TRBV7-9; TRBD1 agrees at 11 bases. This CDR3 spans 15 amino acids. Germline loops: CDR1 SEHNR, CDR2 FQNEAQ (reference sequence). The V segment lost 3 bases and the J segment 4 bases; nucleotides outside the gene matches: 5. CDR3 DNA: TGTGCCAGCAGCTTCATGGACAGGGGGCAATACGAGCAGTACTTC. It translates to CASSFMDRGQYEQYF.

The genes are TRBV19 and TRBJ1-6; TRBD1 is a possible D gene (5 bases). Germline CDR1 LNHDA, CDR2 SQIVND (reference sequence). Trimming took 2 bases from V and 9 from J, leaving 14 bases between them. The CDR3 runs 15 residues. In nucleotides, the CDR3 is TGTGCCAGTAGTATATCACATGCGGGGGGTTCACCCCTCCACTTT. Amino acid sequence: CASSISHAGGSPLHF.

The V gene is TRBV19, the J gene TRBJ1-4, with D possibly TRBD1 on 5 matching bases. Trimming cost V 5 bases and J 10 bases, with 17 bases left between them. The length of the CDR3 is 14 residues. Germline lookup yields CDR1 LNHDA and CDR2 SQIVND (reference sequence). The CDR3 coding sequence is TGTGCCAGTAGTTCTTCTGGGGCCCCGGCAAAACTGTTTTTT. Translating it yields CASSSSGAPAKLFF.

The chain's CDR3 is CASSSGTTLSPLHF. DNA of the CDR3: TGTGCCAGCAGTTCCGGGACTACCCTCTCACCCCTCCACTTT. The genes are TRBV6-5 and TRBJ1-6; D perhaps matches TRBD1 (5 bases). Germline loops: CDR1 MNHEY, CDR2 SVGAGI. CDR3 length equals 14 residues. Between the trimmed V and J ends, which lost 4 bases and 10 bases, there was a span of 14 bases.

This clone was seen just once. The chain carries TRBV2 and TRBJ1-2, with a possible D match to TRBD1 (5 bases). Germline-derived CDR1 and CDR2 are SNHLY and FYNNEI. The CDR3 is made up of 14 amino acids. V gave up 3 bases and J gave up 1 base, with 9 bases separating them. The CDR3 DNA reads as TGTGCCAGCAGTGAGGGGCAGGGTAACTATGGCTACACCTTC. Protein sequence: CASSEGQGNYGYTF.

The CDR3, as DNA: TGTGCCAGCAGCTTCCTAAATCAGCCCCAGCATTTT. It translates to CASSFLNQPQHF. J is TRBJ1-5 and V is TRBV5-8; no clear D. Germline values: CDR1 SGHTS, CDR2 YDEGEE. The V gene lost 2 bases and the J gene lost 4 bases, with 4 bases spanning the gap. The CDR3 runs to 12 residues.

CDR3 coding DNA: TGTGCCAGTAGTACAGGGGATAGAGACACTGAAGCTTTCTTT. Translating it yields CASSTGDRDTEAFF. The chain carries TRBV19 and TRBJ1-1; possibly TRBD1 for D (6 bases). The ends were cut back, 4 bases at V and 3 bases at J, with 12 bases in the middle. Germline CDR1 reads LNHDA; CDR2 reads SQIVND (reference sequence). The CDR3 sequence is 14 residues long.

V gene TRBV11-2 combines with J gene TRBJ2-1; 8 bases agree with TRBD2. CDR1 SGHAT and CDR2 FQNNGV come from the germline V gene. V dropped 1 base and J dropped 7; count of bases not matched to a gene: 6. This CDR3 region has 15 residues. Here the CDR3 reads CASSLVPSGRNEQFF. In nucleotides, the CDR3 is TGTGCCAGCAGCTTAGTACCTAGCGGGCGGAATGAGCAGTTCTTC.

The chain links TRBV15 to TRBJ1-1; the D is unclear. The CDR3 spans 14 residues. Germline loops: CDR1 LNHNV, CDR2 YYDKDF (reference sequence). Trimming took off 5 bases at V and 4 bases at J, with 14 bases between the two ends. CDR3 DNA sequence: TGTGCCACCAGCCTCTCGGGGTGGGGCACTGAAGCTTTCTTT. Its protein is CATSLSGWGTEAFF. Together with reference TRBV15 and TRBJ1-1, the CDR3 gives the full variable domain: DAMVIQNPRYQVTQFGKPVTLSCSQTLNHNVMYWYQQKSSQAPKLLFHYYDKDFNNEADTPDNFQSRRPNTSFCFLDIRSPGLGDTAMYLCATSLSGWGTEAFFGQGTRLTVV.

The J gene is TRBJ1-1, the V gene TRBV25-1; a weak D match, TRBD1 (6 bases). Germline V lookup: CDR1 MGHDK, CDR2 SYGVNS. Trimming took off 8 bases at V and 10 bases at J, with 26 bases between the two ends. The CDR3 spans 15 residues. The CDR3 region is CASQKTDRSFGGAFF. The DNA for the CDR3 is TGTGCCAGCCAAAAGACTGACAGGAGCTTTGGGGGAGCTTTCTTT. The full variable domain, with the rest looked up from reference TRBV25-1 and TRBJ1-1, is EADIYQTPRYLVIGTGKKITLECSQTMGHDKMYWYQQDPGMELHLIHYSYGVNSTEKGDLSSESTVSRIRTEHFPLTLESARPSHTSQYLCASQKTDRSFGGAFFGQGTRLTVV.

This chain connects TRBV4-1 to TRBJ2-7; 12 bases are a match to TRBD1. CDR1 MGHRA and CDR2 YSYEKL come from the germline V gene. The CDR3 extends over 20 amino acids. Trimming cost V 3 bases and J 0 bases; bases outside gene matches: 15. The CDR3 protein is CASSQEPGQGADRSSYEQYF. In DNA form, the CDR3 reads TGCGCCAGCAGCCAGGAACCGGGACAGGGGGCCGATCGAAGCTCCTACGAGCAGTACTTC.

This rearrangement joins TRBV11-2 to TRBJ2-5, with D maybe TRBD2 (5 bases). Germline lookup yields CDR1 SGHAT and CDR2 FQNNGV. This CDR3 region has 14 residues. V shed 5 bases and J shed 5 bases, with 15 bases lying between them. CDR3 sequence: CASSPRTAAETQYF. The CDR3 DNA sequence: TGTGCCAGCAGCCCTCGGACTGCGGCCGAGACCCAGTACTTC.

The rearrangement joins TRBV5-6 to TRBJ1-2; no clear D gene. V was clipped by 5 bases and J by 2 bases, with 10 bases between them. CDR1 is SGHDT and CDR2 is YYEEEE in the germline V gene. The CDR3 is 13 residues long. DNA for the CDR3: TGTGCCAGCAGATCCGGGTCCAACTATGGCTACACCTTC. Translation: CASRSGSNYGYTF.

The chain employs TRBV6-1 and TRBJ1-3; D remains unclear. Per germline, CDR1 MNHNS and CDR2 SASEGT. Trimming shortened V by 3 bases and J by 8 bases, and 11 bases separated the two germline ends. This CDR3 has 13 residues. CDR3 residues: CASSDYQRDTIYF. In DNA form, the CDR3 reads TGTGCCAGCAGTGACTACCAAAGAGACACCATATATTTT.

A word on this clone: This specimen includes other DNA sequences encoding the same CDR3. The V and J genes are TRBV6-1 and TRBJ2-7; 10 bases match TRBD1. The ends lost 5 bases at V and 4 bases at J; junction bases unmatched: 2. Germline V CDR1 and CDR2: MNHNS, SASEGT. This CDR3 has 13 amino acids. CDR3 protein: CASSRDRGYEQYF. DNA for the CDR3: TGTGCCAGCAGTCGGGACAGGGGTTACGAGCAGTACTTC.

The rearrangement links TRBV19 to TRBJ1-5, with D hard to call. The germline gives CDR1 LNHDA, CDR2 SQIVND (reference sequence). This CDR3 is 12 amino acids long. V lost 7 bases, J lost 2 bases, and 6 bases lay in between. CDR3 nucleotide sequence: TGTGCCAGTATGGTAGGCAATCAGCCCCAGCATTTT. It translates to CASMVGNQPQHF.

This chain uses TRBV19 with TRBJ1-5, with 8 bases fitting TRBD1. Trimming cost V 9 bases and J 3 bases; bases outside gene matches: 10. Germline loops: CDR1 LNHDA, CDR2 SQIVND (reference sequence). This CDR3 region has 15 residues. The CDR3 DNA is TGTGCCAGCTCAGGATACAGGGGGGCCAATCAGCCCCAGCATTTT. This gives the protein CASSGYRGANQPQHF.

V is TRBV27 and J is TRBJ2-3; TRBD2 matches at 12 bases. The trim removed 5 bases at V and 3 bases at J, leaving 9 bases unmatched. The length of the CDR3 is 17 residues. The germline gives CDR1 MNHEY, CDR2 SMNVEV (reference sequence). CDR3 loop: CASSLQTSGSGTDTQYF. Written as DNA, the CDR3 is TGTGCCAGCAGTCTCCAGACTAGCGGGAGTGGGACAGATACGCAGTATTTT.